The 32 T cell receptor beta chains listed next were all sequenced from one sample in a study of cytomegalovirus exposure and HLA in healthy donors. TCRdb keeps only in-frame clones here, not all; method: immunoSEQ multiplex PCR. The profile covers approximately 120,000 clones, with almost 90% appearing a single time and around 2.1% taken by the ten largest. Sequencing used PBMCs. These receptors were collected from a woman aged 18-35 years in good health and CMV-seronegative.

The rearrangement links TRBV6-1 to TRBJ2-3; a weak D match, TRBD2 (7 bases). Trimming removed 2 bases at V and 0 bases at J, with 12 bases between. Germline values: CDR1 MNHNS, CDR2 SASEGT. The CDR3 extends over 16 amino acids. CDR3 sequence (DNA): TGTGCCAGCAGTGAAATCCGGGGGGCTAGCACAGATACGCAGTATTTT. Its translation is CASSEIRGASTDTQYF.

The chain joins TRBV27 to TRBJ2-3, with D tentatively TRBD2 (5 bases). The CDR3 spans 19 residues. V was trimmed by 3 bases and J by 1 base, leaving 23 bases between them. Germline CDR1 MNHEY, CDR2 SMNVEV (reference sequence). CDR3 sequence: CASSLIQFRERLGTDTQYF. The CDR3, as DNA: TGTGCCAGCAGTTTGATTCAGTTTAGGGAGCGTCTGGGCACAGATACGCAGTATTTT.

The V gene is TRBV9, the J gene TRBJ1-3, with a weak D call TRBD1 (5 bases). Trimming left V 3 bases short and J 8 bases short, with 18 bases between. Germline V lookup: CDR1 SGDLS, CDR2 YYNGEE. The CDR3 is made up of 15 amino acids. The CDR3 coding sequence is TGTGCCAGCAGCGCGGACATTCACTCGAGAGACACCATATATTTT. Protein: CASSADIHSRDTIYF.

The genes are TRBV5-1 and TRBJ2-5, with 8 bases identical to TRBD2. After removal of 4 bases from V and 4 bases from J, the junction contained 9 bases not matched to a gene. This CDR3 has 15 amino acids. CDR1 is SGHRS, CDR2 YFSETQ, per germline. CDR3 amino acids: CASSQRGTSGETQYF. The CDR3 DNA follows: TGCGCCAGCAGCCAGAGAGGTACTAGCGGAGAGACCCAGTACTTC. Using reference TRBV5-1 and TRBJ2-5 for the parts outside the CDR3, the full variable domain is KAGVTQTPRYLIKTRGQQVTLSCSPISGHRSVSWYQQTPGQGLQFLFEYFSETQRNKGNFPGRFSGRQFSNSRSEMNVSTLELGDSALYLCASSQRGTSGETQYFGPGTRLLVL.

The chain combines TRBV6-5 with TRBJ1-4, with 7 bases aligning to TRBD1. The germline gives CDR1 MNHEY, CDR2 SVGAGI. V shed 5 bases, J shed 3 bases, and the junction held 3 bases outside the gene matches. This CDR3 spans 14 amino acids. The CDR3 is CASSRDSSNEKLFF. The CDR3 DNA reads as TGTGCCAGCAGTCGGGACAGTTCTAATGAAAAACTGTTTTTT.

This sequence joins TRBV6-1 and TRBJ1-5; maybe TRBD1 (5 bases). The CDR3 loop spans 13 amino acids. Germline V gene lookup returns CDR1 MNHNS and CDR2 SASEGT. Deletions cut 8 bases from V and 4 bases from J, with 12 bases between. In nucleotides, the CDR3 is TGTGCCAGCTCGGACACTCCAAATCAGCCCCAGCATTTT. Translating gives CASSDTPNQPQHF.

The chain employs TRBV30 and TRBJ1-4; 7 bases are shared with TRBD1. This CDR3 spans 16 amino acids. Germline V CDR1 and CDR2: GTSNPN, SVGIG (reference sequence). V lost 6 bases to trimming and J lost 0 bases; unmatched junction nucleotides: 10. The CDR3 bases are TGTGCCTGTCCGACAGGGTCACAATCAACTAATGAAAAACTGTTTTTT. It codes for CACPTGSQSTNEKLFF.

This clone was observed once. The CDR3 protein is CASSTNVDTQYF. In DNA, the CDR3 is TGTGCCAGTAGTACCAATGTGGATACGCAGTATTTT. The chain recombines TRBV19 with TRBJ2-3; D not resolved. There are 12 residues in the CDR3. The V end was cut by 4 bases, the J end by 6 bases, with 8 bases between. From germline, CDR1 is LNHDA and CDR2 SQIVND (reference sequence).

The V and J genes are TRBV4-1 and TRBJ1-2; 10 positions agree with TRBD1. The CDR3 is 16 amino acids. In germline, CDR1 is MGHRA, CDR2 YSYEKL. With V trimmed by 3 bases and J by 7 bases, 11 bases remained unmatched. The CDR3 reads CASSHRQGAGPGGYTF. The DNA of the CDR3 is TGCGCCAGCAGCCACCGACAGGGGGCTGGCCCAGGTGGCTACACCTTC.

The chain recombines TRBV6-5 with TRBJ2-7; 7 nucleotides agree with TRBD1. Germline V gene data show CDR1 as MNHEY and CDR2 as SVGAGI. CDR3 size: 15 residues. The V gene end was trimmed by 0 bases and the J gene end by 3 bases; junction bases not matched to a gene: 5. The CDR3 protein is CASSYSVGQHYEQYF. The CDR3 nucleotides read TGTGCCAGCAGTTACTCAGTGGGACAGCACTACGAGCAGTACTTC.

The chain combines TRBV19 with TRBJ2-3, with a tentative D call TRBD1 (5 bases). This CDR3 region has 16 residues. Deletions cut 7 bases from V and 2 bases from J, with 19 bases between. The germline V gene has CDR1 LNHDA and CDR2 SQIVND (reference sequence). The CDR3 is CASINSSGSNTDTQYF. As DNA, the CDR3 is TGTGCCAGTATTAATAGCTCAGGGTCGAACACAGATACGCAGTATTTT.

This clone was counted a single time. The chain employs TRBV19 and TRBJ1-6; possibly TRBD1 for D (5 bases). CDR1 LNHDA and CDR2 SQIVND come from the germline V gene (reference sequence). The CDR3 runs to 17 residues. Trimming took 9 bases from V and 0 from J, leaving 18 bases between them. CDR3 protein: CASKIGVSGSYNSPLHF. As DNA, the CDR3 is TGTGCCAGCAAAATAGGGGTCAGTGGCTCCTATAATTCACCCCTCCACTTT.

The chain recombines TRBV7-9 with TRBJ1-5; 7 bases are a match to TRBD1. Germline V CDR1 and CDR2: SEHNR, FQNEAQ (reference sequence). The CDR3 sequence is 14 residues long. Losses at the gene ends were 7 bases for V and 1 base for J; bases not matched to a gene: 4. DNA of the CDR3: TGTGCCAGCACGCAACAGGGGAGCAATCAGCCCCAGCATTTT. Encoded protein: CASTQQGSNQPQHF.

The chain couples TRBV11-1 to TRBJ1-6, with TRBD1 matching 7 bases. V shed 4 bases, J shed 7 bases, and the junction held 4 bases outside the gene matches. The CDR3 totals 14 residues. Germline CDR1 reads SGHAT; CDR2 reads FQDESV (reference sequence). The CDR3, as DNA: TGTGCCAGCAGCTCCCGGGACAGAAATTCACCCCTCCACTTT. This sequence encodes CASSSRDRNSPLHF.

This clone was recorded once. The CDR3 sequence: CASNRQFLYNEQFF. CDR3 in DNA: TGTGCCAGCAACCGACAGTTCCTCTACAATGAGCAGTTCTTC. J is TRBJ2-1 and V is TRBV2, with D perhaps TRBD1 (5 bases). The germline gives CDR1 SNHLY, CDR2 FYNNEI. Trimming stripped 7 bases from V and 3 bases from J, with 13 bases between. The CDR3 totals 14 residues.

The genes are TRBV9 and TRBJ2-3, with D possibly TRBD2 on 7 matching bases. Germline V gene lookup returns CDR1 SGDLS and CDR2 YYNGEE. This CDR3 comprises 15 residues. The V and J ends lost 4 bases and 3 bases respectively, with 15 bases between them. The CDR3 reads CASSQQGRGTDTQYF. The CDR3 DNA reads TGTGCCAGCAGCCAGCAGGGGAGGGGTACAGATACGCAGTATTTT.

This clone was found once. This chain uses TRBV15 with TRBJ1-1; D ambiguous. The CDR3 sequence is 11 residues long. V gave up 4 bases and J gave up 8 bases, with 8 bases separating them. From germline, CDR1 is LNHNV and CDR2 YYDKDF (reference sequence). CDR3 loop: CATSKSGEAFF. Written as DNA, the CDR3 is TGTGCCACCAGCAAGTCAGGAGAAGCTTTCTTT.

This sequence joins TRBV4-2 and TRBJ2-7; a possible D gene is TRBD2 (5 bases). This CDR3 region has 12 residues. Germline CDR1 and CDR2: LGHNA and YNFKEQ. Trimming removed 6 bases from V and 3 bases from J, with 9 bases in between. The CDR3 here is CASSPGGYEQYF. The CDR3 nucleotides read TGTGCCAGCAGTCCCGGAGGCTACGAGCAGTACTTC.

In nucleotides, the CDR3 is TGTGCCAGCTCACCACCGACAGGGGTCACCGGGGAGCTGTTTTTT. Encoded protein: CASSPPTGVTGELFF. The rearrangement links TRBV18 to TRBJ2-2, with TRBD1 identical over 8 bases. Unmatched junction bases numbered 1, after V lost 0 bases and J lost 4 bases. Germline assignment: CDR1 KGHSH and CDR2 LQKENI. The CDR3 has 15 amino acids.

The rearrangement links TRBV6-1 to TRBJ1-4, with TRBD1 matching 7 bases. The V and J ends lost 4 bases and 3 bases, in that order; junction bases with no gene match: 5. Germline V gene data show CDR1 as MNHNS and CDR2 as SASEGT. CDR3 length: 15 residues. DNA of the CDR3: TGTGCCAGCAGTGTCCGGGACAGACCTAATGAAAAACTGTTTTTT. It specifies CASSVRDRPNEKLFF.

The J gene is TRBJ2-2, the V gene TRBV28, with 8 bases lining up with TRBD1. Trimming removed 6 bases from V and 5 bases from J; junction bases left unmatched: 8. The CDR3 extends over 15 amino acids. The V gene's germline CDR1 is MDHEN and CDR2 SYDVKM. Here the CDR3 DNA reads TGTGCCAGCAGATCAGGGGGACAGGTGACCGGGGAGCTGTTTTTT. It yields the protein CASRSGGQVTGELFF.

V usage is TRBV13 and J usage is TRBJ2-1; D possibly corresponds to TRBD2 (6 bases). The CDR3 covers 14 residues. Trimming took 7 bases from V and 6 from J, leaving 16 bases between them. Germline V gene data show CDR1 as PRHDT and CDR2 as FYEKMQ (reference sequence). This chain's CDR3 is CASTRGGSINEQFF. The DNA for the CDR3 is TGTGCCAGCACCCGTGGGGGGTCGATCAATGAGCAGTTCTTC.

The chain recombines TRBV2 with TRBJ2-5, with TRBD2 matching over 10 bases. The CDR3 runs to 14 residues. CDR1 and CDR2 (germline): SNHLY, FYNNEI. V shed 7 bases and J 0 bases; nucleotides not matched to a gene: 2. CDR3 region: CASTSGSNQETQYF. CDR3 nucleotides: TGTGCCAGCACTAGCGGGAGTAACCAAGAGACCCAGTACTTC.

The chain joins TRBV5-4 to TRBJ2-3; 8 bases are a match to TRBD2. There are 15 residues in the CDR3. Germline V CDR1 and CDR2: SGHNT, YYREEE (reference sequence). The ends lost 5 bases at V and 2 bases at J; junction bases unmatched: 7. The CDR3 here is CASSSGLAPTDTQYF. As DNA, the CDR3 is TGTGCCAGCAGTTCCGGACTAGCCCCCACAGATACGCAGTATTTT.

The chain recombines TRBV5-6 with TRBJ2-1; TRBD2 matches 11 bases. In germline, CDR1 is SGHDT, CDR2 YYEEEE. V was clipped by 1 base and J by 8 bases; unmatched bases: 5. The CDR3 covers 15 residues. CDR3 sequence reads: CASSLYSGGADEQFF. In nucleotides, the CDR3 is TGTGCCAGCAGCTTGTATAGCGGGGGGGCAGATGAGCAGTTCTTC.

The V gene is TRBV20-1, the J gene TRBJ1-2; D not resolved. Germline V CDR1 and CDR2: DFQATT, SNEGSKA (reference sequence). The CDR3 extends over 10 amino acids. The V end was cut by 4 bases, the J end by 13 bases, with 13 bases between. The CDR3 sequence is CSATSPTRTF. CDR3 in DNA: TGCAGTGCTACGTCCCCGACTCGCACCTTC.

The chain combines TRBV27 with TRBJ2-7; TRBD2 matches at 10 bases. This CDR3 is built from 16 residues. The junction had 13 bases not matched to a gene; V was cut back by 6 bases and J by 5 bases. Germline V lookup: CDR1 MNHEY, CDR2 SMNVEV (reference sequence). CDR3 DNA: TGTGCCAGCAGAGGAACTAGCGGGGCCGTGGGGAACGAGCAGTACTTC. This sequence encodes CASRGTSGAVGNEQYF.

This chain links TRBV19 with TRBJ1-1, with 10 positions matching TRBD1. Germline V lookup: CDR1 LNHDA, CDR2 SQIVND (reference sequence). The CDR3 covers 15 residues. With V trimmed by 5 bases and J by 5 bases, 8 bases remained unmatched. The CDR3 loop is CASSLDRGLRTEAFF. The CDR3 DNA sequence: TGTGCCAGTAGTTTGGACAGGGGGTTAAGGACTGAAGCTTTCTTT.

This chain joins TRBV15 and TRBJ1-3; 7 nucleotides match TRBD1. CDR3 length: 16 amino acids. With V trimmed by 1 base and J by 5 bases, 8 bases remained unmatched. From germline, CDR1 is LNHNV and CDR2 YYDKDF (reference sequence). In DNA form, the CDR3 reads TGTGCCACCAGCAGAGGTCGACTAGGGGGCCGAAACACCATATATTTT. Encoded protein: CATSRGRLGGRNTIYF.

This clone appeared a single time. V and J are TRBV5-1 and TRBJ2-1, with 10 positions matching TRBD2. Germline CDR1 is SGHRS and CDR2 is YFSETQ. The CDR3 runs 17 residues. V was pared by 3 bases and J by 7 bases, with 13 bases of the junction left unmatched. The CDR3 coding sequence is TGCGCCAGCAGCTGGTCCCCTAGCGGGAGCCCGGGAAATGAGCAGTTCTTC. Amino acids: CASSWSPSGSPGNEQFF.

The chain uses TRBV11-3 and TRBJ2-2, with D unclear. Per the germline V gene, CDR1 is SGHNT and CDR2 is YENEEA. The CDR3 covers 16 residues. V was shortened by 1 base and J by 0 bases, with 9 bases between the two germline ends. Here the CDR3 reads CASSLGQFANTGELFF. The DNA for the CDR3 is TGTGCCAGCAGCTTAGGGCAGTTCGCGAACACCGGGGAGCTGTTTTTT.

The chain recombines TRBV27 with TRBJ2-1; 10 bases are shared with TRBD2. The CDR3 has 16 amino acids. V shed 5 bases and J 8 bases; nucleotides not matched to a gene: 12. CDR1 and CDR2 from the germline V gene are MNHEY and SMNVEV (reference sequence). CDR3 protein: CASSILAGEVEDEQFF. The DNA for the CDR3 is TGTGCCAGCAGTATTCTAGCGGGAGAGGTTGAGGATGAGCAGTTCTTC.